This T cell receptor beta chain was found in a study of blood T cell repertoires in COVID-19. There are 13 residues in the CDR3. Germline V gene lookup returns CDR1 MDHEN and CDR2 SYDVKM. The J segment lost 8 bases and the V segment lost 6 bases, leaving 7 bases of the junction unmatched. Data came from immunoSEQ multiplex PCR; TCRdb stores just in-frame clones and leaves some out. The sample contains over 200,000 clones, roughly nine tenths of which appear only once. Input material: PBMCs or T cells enriched from blood (not recorded which). The chain recombines TRBV28 with TRBJ1-2; TRBD1 matches 9 bases. The source of this sequence is a woman aged 45-59 years in a cohort exposed to, infected with or recovered from COVID-19 (not recorded which). DNA for the CDR3: TGTGCCAGCAGACCTAGGACAGGGGAAGGCTACACCTTC. This sequence encodes CASRPRTGEGYTF.